The 5 T cell receptor beta chains reported below all come from one sample, sequenced in a study of shared clonotypes between healthy human individuals. Data came from immunoSEQ multiplex PCR; TCRdb stores just in-frame clones and leaves some out. The sample includes more than 2 million clones, nearly 97% of them seen just once. The sequencing sample was made of naive CD4+ T cells sorted from blood. Subset here: CD45RA+ positively selected. The receptors derive from a man aged 18 to 29 in good health.

V gene TRBV18 combines with J gene TRBJ2-7, with D maybe TRBD1 (5 bases). The ends were cut back, 4 bases at V and 2 bases at J, with 18 bases in the middle. The CDR3 is made up of 16 amino acids. Germline lookup yields CDR1 KGHSH and CDR2 LQKENI. CDR3 in amino acids: CASSLDSPANPYEQYF. CDR3 coding DNA: TGTGCCAGCTCACTCGACAGCCCCGCGAACCCCTACGAGCAGTACTTC.

Points on this clone: Other nucleotide sequences in the sample specify the same CDR3. The V call is TRBV6-5, the J call TRBJ1-2; the D gene is possibly TRBD1 (6 bases). The CDR3 consists of 12 residues. Germline CDR1 is MNHEY and CDR2 is SVGAGI. V was clipped by 3 bases and J by 5 bases, with 7 bases between them. The CDR3 is CASSYRGYGYTF. The DNA of the CDR3 is TGTGCCAGCAGTTATAGGGGGTATGGCTACACCTTC.

The rearrangement links TRBV25-1 to TRBJ1-1; D is perhaps TRBD1 (5 bases). The germline gives CDR1 MGHDK, CDR2 SYGVNS. CDR3 length: 13 residues. Trimming removed 5 bases at V and 6 bases at J, with 13 bases between. CDR3 nucleotide sequence: TGTGCCAGCAGTCCAGGTCAGGGAGCTGAAGCTTTCTTT. Its translation is CASSPGQGAEAFF.

The V and J genes are TRBV6-1 and TRBJ1-1, with D possibly matching TRBD1 (6 bases). The germline V gene encodes CDR1 MNHNS and CDR2 SASEGT. This CDR3 has 14 amino acids. Trimming removed 4 bases at V and 4 bases at J, with 13 bases between. The CDR3 loop is CASSVLKGGTEAFF. The CDR3 coding sequence is TGTGCCAGCAGTGTGCTAAAGGGGGGCACTGAAGCTTTCTTT.

A note on this clone: The same CDR3 can be traced to other DNA sequences in this sample. The V and J genes are TRBV6-5 and TRBJ1-3; 8 bases fit TRBD1. There are 15 residues in the CDR3. Germline V gives CDR1 MNHEY, CDR2 SVGAGI. J lost 2 bases, V lost 6 bases, and 6 bases had no gene match. The chain's CDR3 is CASSYGQGAGNTIYF. The CDR3 DNA reads TGTGCCAGCAGCTATGGACAGGGAGCTGGAAACACCATATATTTT.